The 13 T cell receptor beta chains below were found in one sample sequenced in a study of T-cell reconstitution after alpha-beta-depleted transplantation in children. Preparation of the TCRbeta library used unique molecular identifiers. From the PCR reads, TCRdb called clonotypes with MiXCR, one entry per CDR3 protein. The sample gives about a million distinct CDR3 sequences, around 30% of which show up once; about 28% is in the top ten. Sequences were derived from PBMCs, mostly from graft donor cells, sampled 360 days after TCRalphabeta/CD19-depleted stem cell transplant. All receptors come from a boy in the first two years of life who had a stem cell transplant for SCID, so the T cells may come from the graft donor.

This clonotype was recorded many times. This sequence joins TRBV29-1 and TRBJ2-2; D possibly corresponds to TRBD1 (6 bases). The CDR3 extends over 13 amino acids. Germline V gives CDR1 SQVTM, CDR2 ANQGSEA. Trimming left V 3 bases short and J 4 bases short, with 9 bases between. CDR3: CSVDRGGTGELFF. CDR3 sequence (DNA): TGCAGCGTTGACAGGGGTGGCACCGGGGAGCTGTTTTTT.

The sample holds a few counts of this clonotype. The rearrangement links TRBV3-1 to TRBJ2-3; 7 positions agree with TRBD2. Trimming removed 6 bases from V and 2 bases from J; junction bases left unmatched: 5. Germline V CDR1 and CDR2: LGHDT, YNNKEL (reference sequence). CDR3 length equals 14 residues. As DNA, the CDR3 is TGTGCCAGCAGTCGGGACTACAACACAGATACGCAGTATTTT. This gives the protein CASSRDYNTDTQYF.

The V gene is TRBV4-2, the J gene TRBJ2-3; D not resolved. Germline assignment: CDR1 LGHNA and CDR2 YNFKEQ. V lost 1 base, J lost 6 bases, and 14 bases lay in between. The CDR3 is 15 amino acids. CDR3 in DNA: TGTGCCAGCAGCCAAGGGTCAACTGCCCAGGATACGCAGTATTTT. Its protein is CASSQGSTAQDTQYF.

The chain has TRBV7-9 and TRBJ2-3; 14 bases agree with TRBD2. Germline values: CDR1 SEHNR, CDR2 FQNEAQ (reference sequence). V gave up 5 bases and J gave up 4 bases; unmatched junction bases: 5. The CDR3 is 16 residues long. This CDR3 reads CASSLSTSGGADTQYF. The CDR3 DNA is TGTGCCAGCAGCCTCTCGACTAGCGGGGGGGCAGATACGCAGTATTTT.

V is TRBV28 and J is TRBJ1-6, with TRBD1 matching over 10 bases. Germline V lookup: CDR1 MDHEN, CDR2 SYDVKM. CDR3 size: 13 residues. Unmatched junction bases numbered 4, after V lost 8 bases and J lost 9 bases. For the CDR3, the DNA is TGTGCCAGCCGGGACAGGGGTGGTTCACCCCTCCACTTT. Its translation: CASRDRGGSPLHF. Based on the CDR3 plus reference TRBV28 and TRBJ1-6, the full variable domain is DVKVTQSSRYLVKRTGEKVFLECVQDMDHENMFWYRQDPGLGLRLIYFSYDVKMKEKGDIPEGYSVSREKKERFSLILESASTNQTSMYLCASRDRGGSPLHFGNGTRLTVT.

The CDR3 spells CASSLSSGGGPPYEQYF. For the CDR3, the DNA is TGCGCCAGCAGCTTGTCTAGCGGGGGGGGACCTCCCTACGAGCAGTACTTC. This chain uses TRBV5-1 with TRBJ2-7, with 12 bases that match TRBD2. Germline assignment: CDR1 SGHRS and CDR2 YFSETQ. The CDR3 contains 17 residues. V lost 1 base, J lost 2 bases, and 7 bases stayed unmatched.

This clonotype was detected a few times. This chain connects TRBV12-3 or TRBV12-4 to TRBJ2-7, with 7 bases lining up with TRBD1. There are 14 residues in the CDR3. Trimming at V came to 5 bases and at J to 3 bases, leaving 7 bases not matched to a gene. CDR3 sequence: CASSPTGSGYEQYF. CDR3 coding DNA: TGTGCCAGCAGTCCGACAGGGTCTGGCTACGAGCAGTACTTC.

The rearrangement joins TRBV20-1 to TRBJ2-5; 7 bases are a match to TRBD2. This CDR3 contains 16 residues. V gave up 4 bases and J gave up 2 bases; unmatched junction bases: 13. Germline lookup yields CDR1 DFQATT and CDR2 SNEGSKA (reference sequence). CDR3 in DNA: TGCAGTGCTAACGGGGAGATCAGCGGGGCTCAAGAGACCCAGTACTTC. Encoded protein: CSANGEISGAQETQYF.

This clonotype was counted a few times. V is TRBV12-3 or TRBV12-4 and J is TRBJ2-1; D possibly corresponds to TRBD2 (6 bases). This CDR3 comprises 16 residues. V lost 7 bases to trimming and J lost 4 bases, with 20 bases between them. In DNA, the CDR3 is TGTGCCAGCACCTTAGTCGGGGGTTTCGTGTACAATGAGCAGTTCTTC. This translates into CASTLVGGFVYNEQFF.

This rearrangement joins TRBV7-9 to TRBJ1-2; 7 bases align to TRBD1. CDR1 is SEHNR and CDR2 is FQNEAQ in the germline V gene (reference sequence). The trim removed 5 bases at V and 3 bases at J, leaving 6 bases unmatched. The CDR3 extends over 14 amino acids. The CDR3 bases are TGTGCCAGCAGCGCGACAGGGTGGGACTATGGCTACACCTTC. Translating gives CASSATGWDYGYTF.

The chain couples TRBV4-1 to TRBJ2-5; the D gene is possibly TRBD1 (6 bases). Germline lookup yields CDR1 MGHRA and CDR2 YSYEKL. The CDR3 is 17 residues long. V was shortened by 4 bases and J by 2 bases, with 20 bases between the two germline ends. The DNA for the CDR3 is TGCGCCAGCAGCCCCCAGGTTGGAACAGGGCGACAAGAGACCCAGTACTTC. As protein: CASSPQVGTGRQETQYF.

This clonotype turned up a few times. This chain joins TRBV20-1 and TRBJ2-5; D gene unclear. Trimming cost V 1 base and J 2 bases, with 11 bases left between them. This CDR3 is 14 amino acids long. Looked up from germline, CDR1 is DFQATT and CDR2 is SNEGSKA (reference sequence). The DNA of the CDR3 is TGCAGTGCTAGAGTCGGCTATCCACAAGAGACCCAGTACTTC. Its protein is CSARVGYPQETQYF.

The rearrangement uses TRBV4-1 and TRBJ2-7, with D hard to call. V was trimmed by 1 base and J by 6 bases, leaving 34 bases between them. Germline CDR1 reads MGHRA; CDR2 reads YSYEKL. The CDR3 contains 21 residues. The CDR3 is CASSQAIFPWVRSGGSLEQYF. For the CDR3, the DNA is TGCGCCAGCAGCCAAGCTATTTTCCCCTGGGTTCGTTCAGGCGGCTCTCTCGAGCAGTACTTC.